This entry lists 4 T cell receptor beta chains sequenced from one sample in a study of cytomegalovirus exposure and HLA in healthy donors. Repertoires were generated with immunoSEQ multiplex PCR, while TCRdb's copy carries only in-frame clones and drops some. Here the sample spans roughly 300,000 clones, roughly 90% being singletons. Sequenced material: PBMCs. The receptor set was obtained from a woman under 30 in good health and CMV-seronegative.

This rearrangement joins TRBV7-9 to TRBJ2-5; possible D gene TRBD1, 5 bases. V was trimmed by 3 bases and J by 0 bases, leaving 8 bases between them. Germline CDR1 is SEHNR and CDR2 is FQNEAQ (reference sequence). The CDR3 sequence is 14 residues long. The CDR3: CASSFIGDQETQYF. The CDR3 coding sequence is TGTGCCAGCAGCTTTATAGGGGACCAAGAGACCCAGTACTTC.

The chain links TRBV2 to TRBJ2-1; D is unresolved. The CDR3 is 16 residues long. CDR1 is SNHLY, CDR2 FYNNEI, per germline. V dropped 6 bases and J dropped 0 bases, with 15 bases sitting between them. The CDR3 spells CASSVVSPSSYNEQFF. As DNA, the CDR3 is TGTGCCAGCAGCGTCGTCTCGCCCAGCTCCTACAATGAGCAGTTCTTC.

The CDR3 is CASSLGQSQGSTNEKLFF. DNA for the CDR3: TGTGCCAGCAGCCTTGGACAGTCCCAAGGATCAACTAATGAAAAACTGTTTTTT. The V call is TRBV5-4, the J call TRBJ1-4, with a possible D match to TRBD1 (6 bases). Trimming removed 4 bases at V and 0 bases at J, with 19 bases between. Germline CDR1 SGHNT, CDR2 YYREEE (reference sequence). The CDR3 consists of 18 residues. The full variable domain, its missing parts supplied by reference TRBV5-4 and TRBJ1-4, is ETGVTQSPTHLIKTRGQQVTLRCSSQSGHNTVSWYQQALGQGPQFIFQYYREEENGRGNFPPRFSGLQFPNYSSELNVNALELDDSALYLCASSLGQSQGSTNEKLFFGSGTQLSVL.

The V call is TRBV4-1, the J call TRBJ2-7; tentative D call: TRBD2 (6 bases). The CDR3 is 17 residues long. CDR1 is MGHRA and CDR2 is YSYEKL in the germline V gene. The V and J ends lost 0 bases and 1 base respectively, with 16 bases between them. The CDR3 bases are TGCGCCAGCAGCCAAGATCCCCGGGGGTTCGAATCCTACGAGCAGTACTTC. Protein sequence: CASSQDPRGFESYEQYF.